This T cell receptor (beta chain) was obtained from a study of blood T cell repertoires in COVID-19. Study context: T cells, B-cell-depleted T cells, or PBMCs supplied cDNA or gDNA.

Trimming shortened V by 6 bases and J by 5 bases, and 10 bases separated the two germline ends. The CDR3 is 12 residues long. Per the germline V gene, CDR1 is MNHEY and CDR2 is SVGAGI. Under the authors' procedure: Estimated nucleated cell counts came from reference gene primer amplification. Only in-frame clones appear in the TCRdb table, and some are missing; sequencing was by immunoSEQ multiplex PCR. That table furnishes V, J and clone size, whereas the DNA furnished D and trimming. Altogether around 50,000 clones are present, roughly 88% being singletons, with the ten largest covering about 8%. This chain links TRBV6-5 with TRBJ1-1, with D unclear. The sequence was collected from a human donor in a cohort sampled during active COVID-19. The sample was peripheral blood. CDR3 protein: CASRHEWTEAFF. The CDR3 nucleotides read TGTGCCAGCAGGCATGAGTGGACTGAAGCTTTCTTT.